The rows below give T cell receptor beta chains drawn from one sample of a study of vaccination effects on CD4 cells after COVID-19. Profiling relied on immunoSEQ multiplex PCR, and the TCRdb table lists in-frame clones only, not all of them. The sample carries 50,000 to 65,000 clones, roughly 72% recorded once. Antigens of these TCRs are unknown. Material: CD4+ T cells from PBMCs cultured with HCoV-229E spike peptides, obtained after COVID-19 vaccination. Receptors originate from a human donor who received a COVID-19 vaccine. Both conserved end residues are part of each CDR3. D genes are given only for firm matches. Not all rows give a size; the values are once, few, many and, for expanded clones, a class.

V gene	D gene	J gene	clone size	CDR3 protein	CDR3 DNA
TRBV3-1/TRBV3-2	TRBD2	TRBJ2-5	NA	CASSQGTSGGLVYF	TGTGCCAGCAGCCAAGGGACTAGCGGGGGCCTGGTGTACTTC
TRBV11-1	NA	TRBJ1-4	NA	CASSLMGQANEKLFF	TGTGCCAGCAGCTTAATGGGGCAAGCTAATGAAAAACTGTTTTTT
TRBV6-1	NA	TRBJ1-3	few	CASSELPGQPGNTIYF	TGTGCCAGCAGTGAGCTACCGGGACAACCTGGAAACACCATATATTTT
TRBV5-8	TRBD1	TRBJ1-2	few	CASSLETGIYGYTF	TGTGCCAGCAGCTTGGAGACAGGGATCTATGGCTACACCTTC
TRBV18	TRBD2	TRBJ2-5	NA	CASSPGLAGVSQETQYF	TGTGCCAGCTCACCGGGACTAGCGGGGGTGTCGCAAGAGACCCAGTACTTC
TRBV19	NA	TRBJ1-1	few	CASTPHGLATEAFF	TGTGCCAGTACGCCCCATGGGTTGGCCACTGAAGCTTTCTTT
TRBV30	NA	TRBJ1-3	NA	CAWNIHSGNTIYF	TGTGCCTGGAATATCCACTCTGGAAACACCATATATTTT
TRBV6-6	TRBD2	TRBJ2-5	once	CASSYGGGTQETQYF	TGTGCCAGCAGTTACGGGGGGGGGACCCAAGAGACCCAGTACTTC
TRBV19	TRBD1	TRBJ1-2	once	CASSKGQVNYGYTF	TGTGCCAGTAGTAAGGGACAGGTCAACTATGGCTACACCTTC
TRBV6-1	NA	TRBJ1-2	NA	CASSEQRGGYTF	TGTGCCAGCAGTGAACAGCGAGGTGGCTACACCTTC
TRBV2	NA	TRBJ1-4	NA	CASSEWSGAGEKLFF	TGTGCCAGCAGTGAATGGTCAGGGGCCGGGGAAAAACTGTTTTTT
TRBV5-1	TRBD2	TRBJ2-2	NA	CASSLRPSGGPVGAGELFF	TGCGCCAGCAGCTTGAGGCCTAGCGGGGGGCCGGTTGGCGCCGGGGAGCTGTTTTTT
TRBV3-1/TRBV3-2	NA	TRBJ1-6	few	CASSQGSVNSPLHF	TGTGCCAGCAGCCAAGGTAGTGTTAATTCACCCCTCCACTTT
TRBV24-1	TRBD1	TRBJ1-4	NA	CATSDSSTGFKEKLFF	TGTGCCACCAGTGATTCCTCGACAGGGTTTAAAGAAAAACTGTTTTTT
TRBV21-1	NA	TRBJ1-5	NA	CASSKVIHSLYSNQPQHF	TGTGCCAGCAGCAAAGTAATCCACAGTCTATATAGCAATCAGCCCCAGCATTTT
TRBV4-1	NA	TRBJ2-3	NA	CASSQVYRQTDTQYF	TGCGCCAGCAGCCAAGTATACAGGCAAACAGATACGCAGTATTTT
TRBV2	NA	TRBJ2-3	once	CATREGLSTDTQYF	TGTGCCACCCGGGAAGGGCTTAGCACAGATACGCAGTATTTT
TRBV25-1	NA	TRBJ1-3	once	CASRNMGGNTIYF	TGTGCCAGCAGGAACATGGGAGGAAACACCATATATTTT
TRBV3-1/TRBV3-2	TRBD1	TRBJ1-1	NA	CASSPQGSEGGAFF	TGTGCCAGCAGCCCACAGGGGTCTGAGGGGGGCGCTTTCTTT
TRBV5-1	TRBD1	TRBJ2-5	once	CASSLTGDETQYF	TGCGCCAGCAGCTTGACAGGGGATGAGACCCAGTACTTC
TRBV5-1	NA	TRBJ2-5	NA	CASSFNPGLEETQYF	TGCGCCAGCAGCTTTAATCCGGGACTCGAAGAGACCCAGTACTTC
TRBV5-1	NA	TRBJ2-3	NA	CASSLGAATSTDTQYF	TGCGCCAGCAGCTTGGGGGCCGCCACTAGCACAGATACGCAGTATTTT
TRBV6-5	NA	TRBJ1-6	few	CASSRYNSPLHF	TGTGCCAGCAGCCGTTATAATTCACCCCTCCACTTT
TRBV6-4	NA	TRBJ1-3	NA	CASTVRYRRANTIYF	TGTGCCAGCACTGTCCGTTACAGAAGGGCGAACACCATATATTTT
TRBV6-5	TRBD1	TRBJ2-2	NA	CASGTAVSGELFF	TGTGCCAGCGGGACAGCAGTGTCCGGGGAGCTGTTTTTT
TRBV5-1	TRBD1	TRBJ1-5	few	CASSPGQASNQPQHF	TGCGCCAGCAGCCCGGGACAGGCCAGCAATCAGCCCCAGCATTTT
TRBV9	NA	TRBJ1-1	NA	CASSVAMGTEAFF	TGTGCCAGCAGCGTAGCTATGGGCACTGAAGCTTTCTTT